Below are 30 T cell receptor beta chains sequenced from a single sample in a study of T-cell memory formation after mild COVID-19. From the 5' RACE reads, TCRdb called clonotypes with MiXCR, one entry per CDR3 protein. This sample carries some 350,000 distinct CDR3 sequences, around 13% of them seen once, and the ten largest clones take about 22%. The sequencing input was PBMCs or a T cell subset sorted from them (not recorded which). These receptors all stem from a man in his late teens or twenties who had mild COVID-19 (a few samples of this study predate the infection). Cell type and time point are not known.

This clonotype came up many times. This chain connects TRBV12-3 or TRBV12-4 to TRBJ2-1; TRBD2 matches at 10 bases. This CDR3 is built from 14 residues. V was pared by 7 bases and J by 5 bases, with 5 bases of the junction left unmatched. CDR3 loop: CASTLAGANNEQFF. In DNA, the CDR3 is TGTGCCAGCACCCTAGCGGGGGCCAACAATGAGCAGTTCTTC.

For the CDR3, the DNA is TGTGCCAGCAGCCCCGGGACAACGAGCGCTCAGCCCCAGCATTTT. Translated: CASSPGTTSAQPQHF. V usage is TRBV6-2 or TRBV6-3 and J usage is TRBJ1-5; a weak D match, TRBD1 (6 bases). V lost 6 bases and J 6 bases, leaving 18 bases between the germline ends. Looked up from germline, CDR1 is MNHEY and CDR2 is SVGEGT. The CDR3 is 15 amino acids.

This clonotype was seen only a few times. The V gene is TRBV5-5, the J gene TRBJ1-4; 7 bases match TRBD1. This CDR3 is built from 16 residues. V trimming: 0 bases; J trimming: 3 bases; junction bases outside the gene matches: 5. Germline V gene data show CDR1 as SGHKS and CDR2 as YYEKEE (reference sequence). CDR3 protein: CASSLAFTGANEKLFF. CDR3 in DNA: TGTGCCAGCAGCTTGGCCTTCACAGGGGCTAATGAAAAACTGTTTTTT.

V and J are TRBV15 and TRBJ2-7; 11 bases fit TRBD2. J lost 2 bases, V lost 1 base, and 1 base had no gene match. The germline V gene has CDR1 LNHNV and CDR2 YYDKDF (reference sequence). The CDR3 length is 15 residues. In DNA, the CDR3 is TGTGCCACCAGCAGAGGTAGCGGGGGGGCCTACGAGCAGTACTTC. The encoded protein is CATSRGSGGAYEQYF.

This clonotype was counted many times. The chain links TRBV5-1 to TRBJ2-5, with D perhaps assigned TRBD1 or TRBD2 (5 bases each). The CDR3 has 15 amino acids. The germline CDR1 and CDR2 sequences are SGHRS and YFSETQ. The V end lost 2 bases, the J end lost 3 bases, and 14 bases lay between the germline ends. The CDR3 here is CASSFEGRGEETQYF. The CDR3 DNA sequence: TGCGCCAGCAGCTTTGAGGGGAGAGGGGAAGAGACCCAGTACTTC.

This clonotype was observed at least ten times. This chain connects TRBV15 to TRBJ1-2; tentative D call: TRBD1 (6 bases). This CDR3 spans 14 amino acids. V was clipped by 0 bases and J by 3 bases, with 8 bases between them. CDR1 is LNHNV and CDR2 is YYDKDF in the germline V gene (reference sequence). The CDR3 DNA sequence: TGTGCCACCAGCAGAGATGGGACATACTATGGCTACACCTTC. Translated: CATSRDGTYYGYTF.

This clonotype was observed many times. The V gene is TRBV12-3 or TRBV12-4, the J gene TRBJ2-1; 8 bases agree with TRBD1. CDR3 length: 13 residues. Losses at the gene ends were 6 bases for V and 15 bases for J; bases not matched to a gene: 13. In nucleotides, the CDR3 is TGTGCCAGCAGCATGCAGGGGGCGCGTCTCTGGTTCTTC. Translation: CASSMQGARLWFF.

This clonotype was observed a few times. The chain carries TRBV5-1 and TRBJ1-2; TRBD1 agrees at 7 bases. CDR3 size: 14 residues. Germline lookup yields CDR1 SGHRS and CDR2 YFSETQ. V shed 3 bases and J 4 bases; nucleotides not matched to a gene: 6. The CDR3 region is CASSSGQPSYGYTF. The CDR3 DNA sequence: TGCGCCAGCAGCTCGGGACAGCCTTCCTATGGCTACACCTTC.

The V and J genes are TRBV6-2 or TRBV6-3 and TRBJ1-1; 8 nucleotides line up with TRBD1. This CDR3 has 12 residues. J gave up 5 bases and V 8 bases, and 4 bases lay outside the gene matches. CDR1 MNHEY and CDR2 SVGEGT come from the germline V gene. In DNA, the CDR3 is TGTGCCAGCGAAGACAGGGGAACTGAAGCTTTCTTT. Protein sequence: CASEDRGTEAFF.

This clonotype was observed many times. In DNA form, the CDR3 reads TGCGCCAGCAGCTTGGAGGGAGTGCAGCTGAACACTGAAGCTTTCTTT. The encoded protein is CASSLEGVQLNTEAFF. V is TRBV5-1 and J is TRBJ1-1; D unclear. Germline-derived CDR1 and CDR2 are SGHRS and YFSETQ. Trimming took off 0 bases at V and 0 bases at J, with 12 bases between the two ends. The CDR3 runs to 16 residues.

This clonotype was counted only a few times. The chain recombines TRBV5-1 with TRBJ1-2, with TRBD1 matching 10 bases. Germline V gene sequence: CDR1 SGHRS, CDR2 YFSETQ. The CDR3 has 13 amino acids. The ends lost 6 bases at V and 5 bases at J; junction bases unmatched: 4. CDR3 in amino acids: CASIGDRGYGYTF. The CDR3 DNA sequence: TGCGCCAGCATAGGGGACAGGGGTTATGGCTACACCTTC.

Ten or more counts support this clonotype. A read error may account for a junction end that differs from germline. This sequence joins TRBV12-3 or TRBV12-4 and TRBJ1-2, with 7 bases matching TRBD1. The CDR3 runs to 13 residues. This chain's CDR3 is CASRETGPKTPAF. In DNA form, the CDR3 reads TGTGCCAGCAGAGAGACAGGGCCCAAGACACCCGCCTTC.

CDR3 residues: CASSIVLRVRSGELFF. CDR3 nucleotides: TGTGCCAGTAGTATAGTTCTCAGGGTGCGGTCCGGGGAGCTGTTTTTT. V is TRBV19 and J is TRBJ2-2; possibly TRBD1 for D (5 bases). Germline values: CDR1 LNHDA, CDR2 SQIVND (reference sequence). The V end was cut by 1 base, the J end by 6 bases, with 15 bases between. CDR3 size: 16 residues.

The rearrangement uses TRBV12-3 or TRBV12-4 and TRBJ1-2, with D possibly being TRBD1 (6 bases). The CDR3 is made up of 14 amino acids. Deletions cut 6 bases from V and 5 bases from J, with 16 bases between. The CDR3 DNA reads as TGTGCCAGCAGCCCACCGGGGGCGGGATATGGCTACACCTTC. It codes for CASSPPGAGYGYTF.

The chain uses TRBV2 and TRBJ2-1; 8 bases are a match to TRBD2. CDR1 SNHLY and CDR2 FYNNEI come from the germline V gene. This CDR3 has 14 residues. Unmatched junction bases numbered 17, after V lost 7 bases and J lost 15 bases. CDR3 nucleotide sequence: TGTGCCAGCACCGTTCTTGGCGGGGGGCCAGCAGGGTTCTTC. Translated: CASTVLGGGPAGFF.

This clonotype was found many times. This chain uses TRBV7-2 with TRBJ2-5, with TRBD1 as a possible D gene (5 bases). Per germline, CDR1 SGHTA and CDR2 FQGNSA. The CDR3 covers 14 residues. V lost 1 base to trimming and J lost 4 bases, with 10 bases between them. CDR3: CASSLVARGETQYF. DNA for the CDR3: TGTGCCAGCAGCTTAGTAGCTAGGGGAGAGACCCAGTACTTC.

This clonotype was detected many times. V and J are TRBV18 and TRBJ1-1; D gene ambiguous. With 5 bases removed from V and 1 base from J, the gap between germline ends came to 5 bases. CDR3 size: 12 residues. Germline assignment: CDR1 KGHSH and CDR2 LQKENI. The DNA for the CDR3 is TGTGCCAGCTCAACCACGAACACTGAAGCTTTCTTT. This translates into CASSTTNTEAFF.

CDR3 nucleotides: TGCGCCAGCAGCCAGAGAATGGGGATCGGCGGCGAGCAGTACTTC. Encoded protein: CASSQRMGIGGEQYF. The chain combines TRBV4-3 with TRBJ2-7; unclear D gene. V lost 3 bases to trimming and J lost 6 bases, with 18 bases between them. The CDR3 is 15 residues long. Germline V CDR1 and CDR2: LGHNA, YSLEER.

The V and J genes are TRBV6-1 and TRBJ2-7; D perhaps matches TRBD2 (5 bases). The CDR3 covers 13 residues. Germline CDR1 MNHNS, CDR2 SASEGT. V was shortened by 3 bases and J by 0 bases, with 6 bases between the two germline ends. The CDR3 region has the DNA TGTGCCAGCAGTGATGGGAGCTCCTACGAGCAGTACGTC. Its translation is CASSDGSSYEQYV.

The CDR3 reads CASSRLAYTDTQYF. The CDR3 coding sequence is TGTGCCAGCTCTCGACTAGCGTACACAGATACGCAGTATTTT. This chain joins TRBV7-3 and TRBJ2-3; TRBD2 aligns across 8 bases. Germline V gene lookup returns CDR1 SGHTA and CDR2 FQGTGA. The CDR3 is made up of 14 amino acids. Trimming cost V 8 bases and J 2 bases; bases outside gene matches: 6.

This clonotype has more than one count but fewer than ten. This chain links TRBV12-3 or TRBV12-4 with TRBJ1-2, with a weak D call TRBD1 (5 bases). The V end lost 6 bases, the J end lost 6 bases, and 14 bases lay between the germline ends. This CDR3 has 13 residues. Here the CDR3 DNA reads TGTGCCAGCAGCAGGAGCGGGGGTAATGGCTACACCTTC. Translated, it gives CASSRSGGNGYTF.

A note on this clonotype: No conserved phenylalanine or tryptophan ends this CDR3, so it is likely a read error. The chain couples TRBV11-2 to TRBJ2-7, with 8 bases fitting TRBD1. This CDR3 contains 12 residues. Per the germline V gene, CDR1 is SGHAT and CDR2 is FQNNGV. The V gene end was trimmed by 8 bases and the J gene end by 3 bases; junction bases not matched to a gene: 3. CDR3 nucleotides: TGTGCCAGCTCGGGACAGGACTACGAGCAGTACTTA. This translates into CASSGQDYEQYL.

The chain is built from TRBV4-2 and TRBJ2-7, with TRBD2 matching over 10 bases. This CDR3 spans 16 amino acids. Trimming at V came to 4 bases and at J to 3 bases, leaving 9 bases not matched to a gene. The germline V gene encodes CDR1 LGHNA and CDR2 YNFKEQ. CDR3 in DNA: TGTGCCAGCAGCCCTCCGGGACTAGCGAGGAGCTACGAGCAGTACGTC. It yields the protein CASSPPGLARSYEQYV.

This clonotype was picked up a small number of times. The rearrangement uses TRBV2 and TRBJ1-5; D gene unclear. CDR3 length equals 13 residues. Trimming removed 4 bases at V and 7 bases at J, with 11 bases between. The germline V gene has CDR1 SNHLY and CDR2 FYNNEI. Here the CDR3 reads CASSVGLEQPQHF. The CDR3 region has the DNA TGTGCCAGCAGTGTAGGGCTCGAACAGCCCCAGCATTTT.

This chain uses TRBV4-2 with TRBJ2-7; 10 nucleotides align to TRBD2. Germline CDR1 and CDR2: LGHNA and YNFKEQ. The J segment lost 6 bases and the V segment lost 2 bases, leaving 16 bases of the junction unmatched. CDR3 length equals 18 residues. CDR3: CASSQRRGALAGSGEQYF. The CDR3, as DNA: TGTGCCAGCAGCCAAAGACGAGGGGCACTAGCGGGGTCGGGCGAGCAGTACTTC.

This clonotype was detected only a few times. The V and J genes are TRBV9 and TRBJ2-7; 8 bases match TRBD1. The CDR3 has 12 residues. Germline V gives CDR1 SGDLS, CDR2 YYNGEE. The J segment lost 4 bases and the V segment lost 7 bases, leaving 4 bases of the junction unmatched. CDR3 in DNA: TGTGCCAGCGGACAGGGAGCTTACGAGCAGTACTTC. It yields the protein CASGQGAYEQYF.

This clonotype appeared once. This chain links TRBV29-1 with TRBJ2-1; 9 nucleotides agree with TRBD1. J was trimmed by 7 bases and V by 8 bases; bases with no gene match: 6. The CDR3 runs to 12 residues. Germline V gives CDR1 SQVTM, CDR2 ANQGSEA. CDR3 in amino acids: CSSDRGQNEQFF. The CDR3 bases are TGCAGCTCGGACAGGGGTCAGAATGAGCAGTTCTTC.

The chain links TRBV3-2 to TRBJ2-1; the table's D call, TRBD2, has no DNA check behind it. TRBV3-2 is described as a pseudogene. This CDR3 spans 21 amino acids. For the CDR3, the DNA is TGTGCCAGCAGCAGAGATAGAGTACTAGCGGGGCCTTTGTATTCTAACAATGAGCAGTTCTTC. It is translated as CASSRDRVLAGPLYSNNEQFF.

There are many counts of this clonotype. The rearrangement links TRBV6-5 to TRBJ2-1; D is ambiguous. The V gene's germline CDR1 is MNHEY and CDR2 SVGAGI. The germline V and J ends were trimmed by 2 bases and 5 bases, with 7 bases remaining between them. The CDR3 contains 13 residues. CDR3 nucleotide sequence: TGTGCCAGCAGTTACGGGGATGACAATGAGCAGTTCTTC. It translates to CASSYGDDNEQFF.

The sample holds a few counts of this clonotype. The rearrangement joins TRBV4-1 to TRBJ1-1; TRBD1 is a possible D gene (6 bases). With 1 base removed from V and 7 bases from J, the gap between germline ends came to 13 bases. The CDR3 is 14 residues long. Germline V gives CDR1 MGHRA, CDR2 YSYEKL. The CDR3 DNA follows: TGCGCCAGCAGCCAAGCTCGAATAGGGGGTGAAGCTTTCTTT. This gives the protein CASSQARIGGEAFF.